The 11 T cell receptor beta chains presented below share a single source sample, sequenced in a study of T cell responses to AZD1222 COVID-19 vaccine. Sequenced by immunoSEQ multiplex PCR; TCRdb stores in-frame clones only, minus some. Among some 89,000 clones listed, approximately 88% were seen once. The sequenced sample was peripheral blood, obtained on day 0 of MenACWY control vaccination. These receptors all stem from an adult in good health.

The chain links TRBV5-4 to TRBJ2-5, with D unclear. Deletions cut 2 bases from V and 2 bases from J, with 10 bases between. The CDR3 runs 14 residues. Germline V gene sequence: CDR1 SGHNT, CDR2 YYREEE (reference sequence). The CDR3 is CASSFGQSQETQYF. The CDR3 nucleotides read TGTGCCAGCAGCTTCGGTCAGAGTCAAGAGACCCAGTACTTC.

J is TRBJ1-5 and V is TRBV6-4, with 9 bases lining up with TRBD1. CDR3 size: 14 residues. Germline V gene sequence: CDR1 MRHNA, CDR2 SNTAGT. J lost 4 bases, V lost 6 bases, and 4 bases had no gene match. In nucleotides, the CDR3 is TGTGCCAGCAGCGCGACAGGGGGTAATCAGCCCCAGCATTTT. Its translation: CASSATGGNQPQHF.

The chain combines TRBV11-2 with TRBJ2-2; D possibly matches TRBD1 or TRBD2 (5 bases each). The CDR3 has 14 residues. Trimming cost V 7 bases and J 7 bases, with 16 bases left between them. Germline assignment: CDR1 SGHAT and CDR2 FQNNGV. The CDR3 here is CASIDGTPLGELFF. The DNA for the CDR3 is TGTGCCAGCATCGACGGGACGCCACTCGGGGAGCTGTTTTTT.

CDR3: CAGHRRSGNTIYF. The CDR3 region has the DNA TGTGCCGGTCACAGGAGATCTGGAAACACCATATATTTT. V is TRBV30 and J is TRBJ1-3; possible D gene TRBD1, 5 bases. This CDR3 is built from 13 residues. Germline V gene lookup returns CDR1 GTSNPN and CDR2 SVGIG (reference sequence). V was trimmed by 8 bases and J by 1 base, leaving 12 bases between them. Combining the CDR3 with reference TRBV30 and TRBJ1-3 gives the whole variable domain SQTIHQWPATLVQPVGSPLSLECTVEGTSNPNLYWYRQAAGRGLQLLFYSVGIGQISSEVPQNLSASRPQDRQFILSSKKLLLSDSGFYLCAGHRRSGNTIYFGEGSWLTVV.

The V gene is TRBV24-1, the J gene TRBJ2-2, with 7 bases fitting TRBD1. The V and J ends lost 4 bases and 5 bases, in that order; junction bases with no gene match: 6. Germline assignment: CDR1 KGHDR and CDR2 SFDVKD. The CDR3 loop spans 15 amino acids. DNA for the CDR3: TGTGCCACCAGTGAATCCGGGACAGAGACCGGGGAGCTGTTTTTT. Residues: CATSESGTETGELFF.

The chain has TRBV6-2 or TRBV6-3 and TRBJ1-5, with D perhaps TRBD1 (5 bases). This CDR3 has 14 residues. The V gene's germline CDR1 is MNHEY and CDR2 SVGEGT. Trimming stripped 4 bases from V and 2 bases from J, with 9 bases between. The CDR3 DNA reads TGTGCCAGCAGTTTGGGACCAGGCAATCAGCCCCAGCATTTT. Translation gives CASSLGPGNQPQHF.

The V gene is TRBV9, the J gene TRBJ1-1; unclear D gene. The CDR3 is 14 residues long. Germline CDR1 and CDR2: SGDLS and YYNGEE. V dropped 0 bases and J dropped 1 base, with 7 bases sitting between them. In DNA, the CDR3 is TGTGCCAGCAGCGTAGTCACAGCGAACACTGAAGCTTTCTTT. Residues: CASSVVTANTEAFF. The variable domain in full, completed from reference TRBV9 and TRBJ1-1, reads DSGVTQTPKHLITATGQRVTLRCSPRSGDLSVYWYQQSLDQGLQFLIQYYNGEERAKGNILERFSAQQFPDLHSELNLSSLELGDSALYFCASSVVTANTEAFFGQGTRLTVV.

The chain recombines TRBV28 with TRBJ1-2; no definite D call. Trimming stripped 3 bases from V and 5 bases from J, with 4 bases between. Germline CDR1 is MDHEN and CDR2 is SYDVKM. This CDR3 is 11 amino acids long. The DNA for the CDR3 is TGTGCCAGCAGTTTCGAATATGGCTACACCTTC. Translating gives CASSFEYGYTF.

J is TRBJ1-1 and V is TRBV7-9; the D is unclear. This CDR3 is built from 13 residues. Trimming pared 3 bases from V and 7 bases from J, leaving 12 bases between. In germline, CDR1 is SEHNR, CDR2 FQNEAQ (reference sequence). The CDR3: CASSFSPGIEAFF. CDR3 DNA: TGTGCCAGCAGCTTTTCACCGGGGATTGAAGCTTTCTTT.

The gene calls are TRBV4-2 and TRBJ2-1; unclear D gene. Trimming shortened V by 2 bases and J by 1 base, and 15 bases separated the two germline ends. Germline V gives CDR1 LGHNA, CDR2 YNFKEQ. The CDR3 length is 17 residues. In DNA form, the CDR3 reads TGTGCCAGCAGCCAAACCATAGTAGGAGCGTCCTACAATGAGCAGTTCTTC. Translation gives CASSQTIVGASYNEQFF.

In this sample, this clone turned up a few times. The V call is TRBV6-4, the J call TRBJ2-2; D remains unclear. The V gene lost 3 bases and the J gene lost 5 bases, with 4 bases spanning the gap. Germline V gives CDR1 MRHNA, CDR2 SNTAGT. The CDR3 length is 12 residues. This CDR3 is CASSEGTGELFF. The CDR3, as DNA: TGTGCCAGCAGTGAAGGGACCGGGGAGCTGTTTTTT.